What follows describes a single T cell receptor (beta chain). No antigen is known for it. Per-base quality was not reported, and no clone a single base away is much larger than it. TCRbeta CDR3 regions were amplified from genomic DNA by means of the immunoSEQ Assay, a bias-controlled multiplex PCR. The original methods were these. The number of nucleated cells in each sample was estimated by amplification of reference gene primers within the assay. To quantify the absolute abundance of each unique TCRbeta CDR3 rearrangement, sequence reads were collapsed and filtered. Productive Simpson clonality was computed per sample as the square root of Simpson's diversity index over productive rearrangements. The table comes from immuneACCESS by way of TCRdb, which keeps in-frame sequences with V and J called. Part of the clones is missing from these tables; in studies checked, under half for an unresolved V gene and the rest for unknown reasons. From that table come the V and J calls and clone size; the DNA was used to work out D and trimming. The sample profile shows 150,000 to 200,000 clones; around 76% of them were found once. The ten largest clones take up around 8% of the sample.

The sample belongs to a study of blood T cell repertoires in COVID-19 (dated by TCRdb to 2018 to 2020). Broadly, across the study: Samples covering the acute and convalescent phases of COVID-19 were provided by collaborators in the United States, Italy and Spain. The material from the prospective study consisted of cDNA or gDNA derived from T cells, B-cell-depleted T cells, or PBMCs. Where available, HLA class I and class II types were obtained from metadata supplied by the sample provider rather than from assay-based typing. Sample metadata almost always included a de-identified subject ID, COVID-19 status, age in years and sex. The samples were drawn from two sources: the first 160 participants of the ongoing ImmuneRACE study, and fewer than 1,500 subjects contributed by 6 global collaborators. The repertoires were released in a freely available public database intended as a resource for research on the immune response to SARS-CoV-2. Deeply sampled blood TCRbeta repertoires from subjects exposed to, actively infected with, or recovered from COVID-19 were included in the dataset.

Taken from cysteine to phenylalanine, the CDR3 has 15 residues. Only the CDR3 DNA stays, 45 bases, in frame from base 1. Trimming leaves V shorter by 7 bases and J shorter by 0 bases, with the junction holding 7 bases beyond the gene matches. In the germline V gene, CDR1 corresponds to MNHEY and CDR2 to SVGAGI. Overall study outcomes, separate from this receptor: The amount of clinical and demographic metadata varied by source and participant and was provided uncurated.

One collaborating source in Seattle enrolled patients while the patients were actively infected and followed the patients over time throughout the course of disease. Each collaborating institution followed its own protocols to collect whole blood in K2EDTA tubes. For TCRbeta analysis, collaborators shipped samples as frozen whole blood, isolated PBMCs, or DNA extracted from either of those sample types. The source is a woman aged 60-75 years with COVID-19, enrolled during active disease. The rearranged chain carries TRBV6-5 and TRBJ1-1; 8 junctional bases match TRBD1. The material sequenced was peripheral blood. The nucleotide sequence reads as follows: TGTGCCAGCATGGGCAGGGGGCGGCTGAACACTGAAGCTTTCTTT. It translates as CASMGRGRLNTEAFF.